These 5 T cell receptor beta chains originate from one sample sequenced in a study of cytomegalovirus exposure and HLA in healthy donors. Assay: immunoSEQ multiplex PCR; the TCRdb copy retains only in-frame clones and omits some. There are some 260,000 clones in the sample; less than 95% occur only once, and 3% to 3.5% lies in the top ten. Sample: PBMCs. The receptors come from a woman younger than 45 in good health and CMV-seronegative.

This clone was seen a handful of times. The rearrangement joins TRBV2 to TRBJ1-2, with D perhaps matching TRBD1 (5 bases). The germline V gene has CDR1 SNHLY and CDR2 FYNNEI. CDR3 length equals 12 residues. With 6 bases removed from V and 1 base from J, the gap between germline ends came to 6 bases. This CDR3 reads CASSRVNYGYTF. CDR3 DNA sequence: TGTGCCAGCAGCAGGGTTAACTATGGCTACACCTTC.

This rearrangement joins TRBV5-1 to TRBJ2-3; unclear D gene. V shed 4 bases and J shed 0 bases, with 9 bases lying between them. From germline, CDR1 is SGHRS and CDR2 YFSETQ. CDR3 length: 14 amino acids. The CDR3 region is CASSVSASTDTQYF. The CDR3 region has the DNA TGCGCCAGCAGCGTCAGTGCTAGCACAGATACGCAGTATTTT.

V and J are TRBV28 and TRBJ1-5; D is uncertain. V lost 2 bases and J lost 0, with 17 bases in between. This CDR3 spans 18 amino acids. Germline V gives CDR1 MDHEN, CDR2 SYDVKM. CDR3 loop: CASSLVQASLYSNQPQHF. DNA for the CDR3: TGTGCCAGCAGTTTAGTCCAGGCATCTCTATATAGCAATCAGCCCCAGCATTTT.

This chain links TRBV27 with TRBJ2-7, with D possibly being TRBD1 (5 bases). The germline V gene encodes CDR1 MNHEY and CDR2 SMNVEV (reference sequence). CDR3 size: 13 residues. Trimming took off 2 bases at V and 2 bases at J, with 7 bases between the two ends. This chain's CDR3 is CASSLGAAYEQYF. The CDR3 bases are TGTGCCAGCAGTTTAGGGGCTGCCTACGAGCAGTACTTC.

The rearrangement links TRBV21-1 to TRBJ2-1; the D segment call TRBD2 is taken from the table without a DNA check. TRBV21-1 is deemed a pseudogene. The CDR3 extends over 14 amino acids. The CDR3 bases are TGTGCCAGCAGCCCAAAGGCGGAGAACAATGAGCAGTTCTTC. It specifies CASSPKAENNEQFF.